This T cell receptor (beta chain) was recorded in a study of T cells after yellow fever vaccination. V was cut by 2 bases and J by 4 bases, with 12 bases left in between. The CDR3 sequence is 15 residues long. Germline values: CDR1 SGHTA, CDR2 FQGTGA. TCRdb reprocessed the 5' RACE reads with MiXCR, giving one entry per CDR3 protein. The sample has roughly 340,000 distinct CDR3 sequences; 3.5% to 4.5% are singletons. This clonotype was seen ten or more times. The specimen was PBMCs, collected 5 days after the yellow fever booster vaccination. The clonotype was recovered from a man between 18 and 29 years old who received the YFV17D yellow fever vaccine. This chain links TRBV7-3 with TRBJ2-1; perhaps TRBD2 as D (7 bases). The CDR3 is CASSLEGGGYNEQFF. DNA for the CDR3: TGTGCCAGCAGCTTAGAGGGAGGGGGGTACAATGAGCAGTTCTTC.